This T cell receptor (beta chain) was sequenced during a study of T cells in Graves' hyperthyroidism and ophthalmopathy. TCR beta CDR3 regions were amplified from RNA transcripts. An initial round of RT-PCR targeting the TCR CDR3 relied on the HTBI primer set. MiXCR was run by TCRdb on the multiplex PCR reads, yielding one entry per CDR3 protein. The sample has about 560,000 distinct CDR3 sequences, over 15% seen once. Sequencing was carried out using blood. The receptor was derived from a young woman with Graves' hyperthyroidism.

This chain's CDR3 is CASSSYRGHSYNEQFF. Here the CDR3 DNA reads TGTGCCAGCAGTTCCTACAGGGGGCACTCCTACAATGAGCAGTTCTTC. V is TRBV13 and J is TRBJ2-1; the match to TRBD1 covers 9 bases. V lost 6 bases, J lost 0 bases, and 6 bases stayed unmatched. There are 16 residues in the CDR3. CDR1 and CDR2 (germline): PRHDT, FYEKMQ (reference sequence).